This TCR beta chain was recorded in a study of CD8 T cells in ankylosing spondylitis. Overall study findings and caveats: Clones that were linked to disease were CD8+ and were relatively rare in peripheral blood. Several of the motif variants were reported before in synovial fluid and blood from reactive arthritis. Typical of ankylosing spondylitis blood, it appeared, was a TCR beta motif of under 10 highly homologous variants.

This clonotype was observed a single time. Its antigen is currently unknown. This may arise from a read error, as a much more abundant clone is one base away. By quantitative 5'-RACE with molecular barcodes, the TCR beta libraries were made. TCRdb redid the calling of the 5' RACE reads with MiXCR, one entry per CDR3 protein. The sample holds some 250,000 distinct CDR3 sequences, roughly 8.6% seen once. Deletions cut 4 bases from V and 6 bases from J, with 15 bases between. The CDR3 spans 13 residues. Germline assignment: CDR1 DFQATT and CDR2 SNEGSKA (reference sequence). Sample: blood, either unsorted or a sorted T cell fraction (not recorded which). This sequence joins TRBV20-1 and TRBJ1-2; TRBD1 is a possible D gene (5 bases). This receptor was identified in a male donor with ankylosing spondylitis or in good health (not recorded which). The CDR3 region is CSAKRTTDHGYTF. In DNA form, the CDR3 reads TGCAGTGCTAAAAGGACAACAGATCATGGCTACACCTTC.